The 15 T cell receptor beta chains presented below share a single source sample, sequenced in a study of graft-versus-host responses after intestinal transplantation. Assay: immunoSEQ multiplex PCR; the TCRdb copy retains only in-frame clones and omits some. This table has about 2,200 clones, less than 45% appearing once. Responders (roughly 200,000, CFSE-labeled) met roughly 200,000 stimulators that were irradiated and violet-dye-labeled. Sequencing used alloreactive CD8+ T cells from a mixed lymphocyte reaction culture, obtained before transplantation. Specified subset: CFSE-low proliferating T cells sorted from roughly six-day pre-transplant mixed lymphocyte reaction (GvH or HvG direction). These receptors were taken from a human patient who was an organ donor for intestinal transplantation.

This clone is medium-sized by share. This sequence joins TRBV7-9 and TRBJ2-7; 8 bases align to TRBD1. Germline V gene sequence: CDR1 SEHNR, CDR2 FQNEAQ (reference sequence). V was pared by 1 base and J by 2 bases, with 7 bases of the junction left unmatched. CDR3 size: 16 residues. CDR3 DNA sequence: TGTGCCAGCAGCTTAGGCCCACAGGGGGATCCCTACGAGCAGTACTTC. Protein: CASSLGPQGDPYEQYF. The variable domain in full, with the rest retrieved from reference TRBV7-9 and TRBJ2-7, is DTGVSQNPRHKITKRGQNVTFRCDPISEHNRLYWYRQTLGQGPEFLTYFQNEAQLEKSRLLSDRFSAERPKGSFSTLEIQRTEQGDSAMYLCASSLGPQGDPYEQYFGPGTRLTVT.

The chain carries TRBV9 and TRBJ2-2; TRBD2 is a possible D gene (7 bases). CDR3 length: 15 residues. The V gene lost 4 bases and the J gene lost 12 bases, with 22 bases spanning the gap. CDR1 and CDR2 from the germline V gene are SGDLS and YYNGEE. The CDR3 spells CASSSHTLGGTQLFF. DNA for the CDR3: TGTGCCAGCAGCTCACATACCCTGGGGGGGACACAGCTGTTTTTT.

The J gene is TRBJ1-1, the V gene TRBV27; D remains ambiguous. V lost 5 bases and J lost 9, with 10 bases in between. Looked up from germline, CDR1 is MNHEY and CDR2 is SMNVEV (reference sequence). This CDR3 is built from 11 residues. The CDR3 bases are TGTGCCAGCAGTCTCGGGCTCCAAGCTTTCTTT. It codes for CASSLGLQAFF.

The V call is TRBV27, the J call TRBJ1-2; the match to TRBD1 covers 8 bases. From germline, CDR1 is MNHEY and CDR2 SMNVEV (reference sequence). This CDR3 contains 14 residues. V shed 4 bases, J shed 0 bases, and the junction held 1 base outside the gene matches. The CDR3 loop reads CASSYRGSNYGYTF. The CDR3 region has the DNA TGTGCCAGCAGTTACAGGGGGTCTAACTATGGCTACACCTTC.

The chain recombines TRBV7-8 with TRBJ2-1; D is unresolved. V dropped 1 base and J dropped 4 bases, with 8 bases sitting between them. The CDR3 has 14 amino acids. CDR1 is SGHVS, CDR2 FQNEAQ, per germline. The CDR3 loop reads CASSLVSNYNEQFF. The CDR3 nucleotides read TGTGCCAGCAGCTTAGTCAGCAATTACAATGAGCAGTTCTTC.

This clone was counted only a few times. The chain links TRBV7-2 to TRBJ2-7, with D perhaps TRBD1 (6 bases). The germline gives CDR1 SGHTA, CDR2 FQGNSA. Trimming pared 7 bases from V and 3 bases from J, leaving 10 bases between. The CDR3 runs 12 residues. This CDR3 is CASTLTGYEQYF. For the CDR3, the DNA is TGTGCCAGCACCTTGACAGGCTACGAGCAGTACTTC.

This chain links TRBV9 with TRBJ2-5; unclear D gene. The CDR3 extends over 15 amino acids. Trimming removed 3 bases from V and 2 bases from J, with 14 bases in between. The germline V gene encodes CDR1 SGDLS and CDR2 YYNGEE. CDR3 bases: TGTGCCAGCAGCGGATTGGATATGGCTCAAGAGACCCAGTACTTC. Translated, it gives CASSGLDMAQETQYF.

This clone appeared a few times. In nucleotides, the CDR3 is TGTGCCAGCAGCCCCCCGGGACAGGGGAGGTACGAGCAGTACTTC. It yields the protein CASSPPGQGRYEQYF. The chain couples TRBV7-9 to TRBJ2-7, with 10 nucleotides matching TRBD1. Germline V gene data show CDR1 as SEHNR and CDR2 as FQNEAQ (reference sequence). The CDR3 length is 15 residues. The V segment lost 5 bases and the J segment 4 bases; nucleotides outside the gene matches: 8. Looking up the rest from reference TRBV7-9 and TRBJ2-7 gives the full variable domain: DTGVSQNPRHKITKRGQNVTFRCDPISEHNRLYWYRQTLGQGPEFLTYFQNEAQLEKSRLLSDRFSAERPKGSFSTLEIQRTEQGDSAMYLCASSPPGQGRYEQYFGPGTRLTVT.

This clone has only one observation. The chain links TRBV6-4 to TRBJ2-3; 8 nucleotides match TRBD1. The CDR3 contains 15 residues. After removal of 3 bases from V and 5 bases from J, the junction contained 7 bases not matched to a gene. Germline assignment: CDR1 MRHNA and CDR2 SNTAGT. The CDR3 loop reads CASSETGGYGDTQYF. CDR3 sequence (DNA): TGTGCCAGCAGTGAAACAGGGGGTTATGGAGATACGCAGTATTTT.

This clone showed up just a few times. V usage is TRBV29-1 and J usage is TRBJ2-7; 9 bases align to TRBD1. The CDR3 sequence is 14 residues long. Germline V gives CDR1 SQVTM, CDR2 ANQGSEA. V dropped 3 bases and J dropped 3; count of bases not matched to a gene: 6. The CDR3 protein is CSVDEGQGVYEQYF. CDR3 nucleotides: TGCAGCGTTGACGAGGGACAGGGAGTCTACGAGCAGTACTTC.

In its sample, this clone ranks as medium-sized. The rearrangement links TRBV5-6 to TRBJ2-7, with D perhaps TRBD1 (5 bases). The V gene lost 2 bases and the J gene lost 2 bases, with 14 bases spanning the gap. Germline CDR1 reads SGHDT; CDR2 reads YYEEEE. CDR3 length: 15 residues. CDR3: CASSFVTVYTYEQYF. The CDR3 DNA reads TGTGCCAGCAGCTTTGTGACAGTTTACACCTACGAGCAGTACTTC.

This chain links TRBV6-5 with TRBJ2-7; TRBD2 matches at 12 bases. The germline V gene has CDR1 MNHEY and CDR2 SVGAGI. This CDR3 has 15 amino acids. V lost 5 bases and J lost 4; bases outside the gene matches: 6. CDR3 sequence: CASSILAGGEYEQYF. The CDR3 DNA follows: TGTGCCAGCAGTATCCTAGCGGGGGGGGAGTACGAGCAGTACTTC.

The chain is built from TRBV5-1 and TRBJ1-4; the D is unclear. Germline-derived CDR1 and CDR2 are SGHRS and YFSETQ. V was cut by 1 base and J by 5 bases, with 9 bases left in between. The CDR3 length is 14 residues. The CDR3: CASSLRRRNEKLFF. In nucleotides, the CDR3 is TGCGCCAGCAGCTTGCGGCGGCGGAATGAAAAACTGTTTTTT.

The V call is TRBV7-9, the J call TRBJ2-7; TRBD1 or TRBD2 may be the D gene (5 bases each). Trimming cost V 5 bases and J 2 bases, with 13 bases left between them. CDR1 and CDR2 (germline): SEHNR, FQNEAQ (reference sequence). The CDR3 extends over 14 amino acids. The CDR3 sequence: CASSARGSTYEQYF. The DNA of the CDR3 is TGTGCCAGCAGCGCGAGGGGCAGTACCTACGAGCAGTACTTC.

There are a few counts of this clone. The CDR3 DNA follows: TGTGCCAGCAGCGTGACTAGCTGGGACATTCAGTACTTC. This sequence encodes CASSVTSWDIQYF. The chain joins TRBV11-3 to TRBJ2-4; 7 bases are shared with TRBD2. The CDR3 is made up of 13 amino acids. J lost 8 bases, V lost 5 bases, and 6 bases had no gene match. CDR1 is SGHNT and CDR2 is YENEEA in the germline V gene.